A single sample gave rise to the 9 T cell receptor beta chains below, sequenced in a study of chemoradiotherapy in HPV16-positive cancers (dated by TCRdb to about 2022). Library construction relied on the immunoSEQ multiplex PCR assay. TCRdb took this table from immuneACCESS and kept in-frame rearrangements with V and J called. Such tables lack part of the clones; where checked against another copy, unresolved V genes explain under half of the gap, and the rest is unexplained. Present in this sample are some 30,000 clones, more than 85% of which were seen just once. The ten largest clones represent about 2% of the sample. The sample in question was blood, obtained from a patient who underwent chemoradiotherapy. The origin of the receptors is a human donor with HPV-associated anogenital cancer.

The rearrangement links TRBV11-2 to TRBJ1-2; 7 bases map to TRBD1. The CDR3 runs to 14 residues. Trimming at V came to 5 bases and at J to 6 bases, leaving 9 bases not matched to a gene. Germline CDR1 reads SGHAT; CDR2 reads FQNNGV. CDR3 loop: CASSPITGQDGYTF. The CDR3 nucleotides read TGTGCCAGCAGCCCCATCACCGGACAGGATGGCTACACCTTC.

The V gene is TRBV28, the J gene TRBJ2-2; 9 bases agree with TRBD2. CDR1 and CDR2 (germline): MDHEN, SYDVKM. V lost 1 base and J lost 6; bases outside the gene matches: 12. The CDR3 contains 18 residues. CDR3 protein: CASSLYWRGGTISGELFF. CDR3 sequence (DNA): TGTGCCAGCAGTTTATATTGGCGGGGGGGTACGATCTCCGGGGAGCTGTTTTTT. The whole variable domain, remainder taken from reference TRBV28 and TRBJ2-2, is DVKVTQSSRYLVKRTGEKVFLECVQDMDHENMFWYRQDPGLGLRLIYFSYDVKMKEKGDIPEGYSVSREKKERFSLILESASTNQTSMYLCASSLYWRGGTISGELFFGEGSRLTVL.

The genes are TRBV4-1 and TRBJ1-3; D uncertain. V shed 1 base and J shed 0 bases, with 7 bases lying between them. The CDR3 loop spans 15 amino acids. CDR1 and CDR2 from the germline V gene are MGHRA and YSYEKL. The DNA of the CDR3 is TGCGCCAGCAGCCAAGGCGGAAGCTCTGGAAACACCATATATTTT. It encodes CASSQGGSSGNTIYF.

The chain links TRBV18 to TRBJ2-5, with D perhaps given as TRBD1 or TRBD2 (5 bases each). The DNA matches TRBJ2-7 better at its end, which makes the J call doubtful. Germline assignment: CDR1 KGHSH and CDR2 LQKENI. This CDR3 has 14 residues. The CDR3 loop is CASSPPSEGFEQYF. Written as DNA, the CDR3 is TGTGCCAGCTCACCACCCTCCGAGGGGTTCGAGCAGTACTTC.

The J gene is TRBJ2-1, the V gene TRBV9; 7 bases are a match to TRBD2. This CDR3 has 14 residues. V shed 0 bases, J shed 7 bases, and the junction held 4 bases outside the gene matches. Germline V gene sequence: CDR1 SGDLS, CDR2 YYNGEE. The CDR3 DNA is TGTGCCAGCAGCGTAGCGGGGGGACCAAATGAGCAGTTCTTC. It encodes CASSVAGGPNEQFF. The full variable domain, with the rest looked up from reference TRBV9 and TRBJ2-1, is DSGVTQTPKHLITATGQRVTLRCSPRSGDLSVYWYQQSLDQGLQFLIQYYNGEERAKGNILERFSAQQFPDLHSELNLSSLELGDSALYFCASSVAGGPNEQFFGPGTRLTVL.

This chain joins TRBV11-2 and TRBJ2-2; 7 bases map to TRBD2. Germline loops: CDR1 SGHAT, CDR2 FQNNGV. Losses at the gene ends were 3 bases for V and 6 bases for J; bases not matched to a gene: 10. This CDR3 is built from 16 residues. The CDR3, as DNA: TGTGCCAGCAGCTTTAGGCGCGACGCGGGGGCCGGGGAGCTGTTTTTT. This sequence encodes CASSFRRDAGAGELFF.

The chain couples TRBV7-3 to TRBJ1-6; D remains ambiguous. There are 14 residues in the CDR3. V gave up 5 bases and J gave up 11 bases, with 16 bases separating them. Germline-derived CDR1 and CDR2 are SGHTA and FQGTGA. CDR3 coding DNA: TGTGCCAGCAGCCCAGGACGGCAGCGAGCACCCCTCCACTTT. It translates to CASSPGRQRAPLHF.

The chain recombines TRBV6-1 with TRBJ1-5; D gene ambiguous. The V gene's germline CDR1 is MNHNS and CDR2 SASEGT. Trimming stripped 8 bases from V and 8 bases from J, with 22 bases between. This CDR3 is built from 15 residues. DNA of the CDR3: TGTGCCAGCTATTTCCATGCGGAGGGAAAAAAGCCCCAGCATTTT. It is translated as CASYFHAEGKKPQHF.

This clone was detected only a few times. This rearrangement joins TRBV7-8 to TRBJ1-1; 8 bases are a match to TRBD1. Germline V gives CDR1 SGHVS, CDR2 FQNEAQ. V was pared by 3 bases and J by 3 bases, with 3 bases of the junction left unmatched. CDR3 length equals 14 residues. Written as DNA, the CDR3 is TGTGCCAGCAGCTTTACAGGGGGGGACACTGAAGCTTTCTTT. It translates to CASSFTGGDTEAFF. Together with reference TRBV7-8 and TRBJ1-1, the CDR3 gives the full variable domain: GAGVSQSPRYKVAKRGQDVALRCDPISGHVSLFWYQQALGQGPEFLTYFQNEAQLDKSGLPSDRFFAERPEGSVSTLKIQRTQQEDSAVYLCASSFTGGDTEAFFGQGTRLTVV.